Following are 24 T cell receptor beta chains from one sample sequenced in a study of shared clonotypes between healthy human individuals. Profiling relied on immunoSEQ multiplex PCR, and the TCRdb table lists in-frame clones only, not all of them. The sample includes approximately 530,000 clones, 95% to 97% of them seen just once. Material: naive CD4+ T cells sorted from blood. Subset reported: CD45RA+ positively selected. The origin of the receptors is a woman in her twenties or thirties in good health.

This chain joins TRBV5-1 and TRBJ1-3; 7 positions agree with TRBD1. The CDR3 is made up of 16 amino acids. J lost 0 bases, V lost 4 bases, and 7 bases had no gene match. Germline V gene lookup returns CDR1 SGHRS and CDR2 YFSETQ. The CDR3 spells CASSRRQGDSGNTIYF. CDR3 nucleotide sequence: TGCGCCAGCAGCCGTCGACAGGGCGACTCTGGAAACACCATATATTTT. The whole variable domain, filled in from reference TRBV5-1 and TRBJ1-3, reads KAGVTQTPRYLIKTRGQQVTLSCSPISGHRSVSWYQQTPGQGLQFLFEYFSETQRNKGNFPGRFSGRQFSNSRSEMNVSTLELGDSALYLCASSRRQGDSGNTIYFGEGSWLTVV.

This sequence joins TRBV28 and TRBJ2-4, with TRBD1 as a possible D gene (5 bases). Trimming removed 6 bases from V and 15 bases from J, with 30 bases in between. CDR3 size: 16 residues. CDR1 and CDR2 from the germline V gene are MDHEN and SYDVKM. This CDR3 is CASRVRQGRHFGNWYF. Written as DNA, the CDR3 is TGTGCCAGCAGGGTGAGGCAGGGAAGGCATTTTGGGAATTGGTACTTC. Variable domain in full (rest from reference TRBV28 and TRBJ2-4): DVKVTQSSRYLVKRTGEKVFLECVQDMDHENMFWYRQDPGLGLRLIYFSYDVKMKEKGDIPEGYSVSREKKERFSLILESASTNQTSMYLCASRVRQGRHFGNWYFGAGTRLSVL.

The rearrangement links TRBV28 to TRBJ1-5; tentative D call: TRBD1 (6 bases). CDR3 length: 14 residues. Germline V gene data show CDR1 as MDHEN and CDR2 as SYDVKM. The ends were cut back, 5 bases at V and 6 bases at J, with 14 bases in the middle. The CDR3 region has the DNA TGTGCCAGCAGTCCGAGCACAGGGTTTCAGCCCCAGCATTTT. It encodes CASSPSTGFQPQHF.

The V and J genes are TRBV9 and TRBJ2-3, with TRBD2 identical over 9 bases. This CDR3 contains 17 residues. Germline V CDR1 and CDR2: SGDLS, YYNGEE. J lost 4 bases, V lost 0 bases, and 9 bases had no gene match. CDR3 protein: CASSVAPSGAGSDTQYF. CDR3 DNA: TGTGCCAGCAGCGTAGCTCCTAGCGGGGCGGGGTCAGATACGCAGTATTTT.

The chain recombines TRBV18 with TRBJ1-3; D not resolved. Germline CDR1 reads KGHSH; CDR2 reads LQKENI. Trimming left V 5 bases short and J 4 bases short, with 9 bases between. This CDR3 is 13 amino acids long. The CDR3 here is CASSKVLGNTIYF. In DNA, the CDR3 is TGTGCCAGCTCAAAGGTCCTGGGAAACACCATATATTTT.

The V gene is TRBV5-1, the J gene TRBJ2-7; 8 nucleotides line up with TRBD1. The CDR3 sequence is 18 residues long. Trimming took 0 bases from V and 0 from J; bases not matched to a gene: 11. CDR1 is SGHRS, CDR2 YFSETQ, per germline. CDR3 coding DNA: TGCGCCAGCAGCTTGGGGACAGGGCCCCCCCTAAGCTCCTACGAGCAGTACTTC. Translation gives CASSLGTGPPLSSYEQYF.

This rearrangement joins TRBV6-6 to TRBJ1-5; D not resolved. CDR1 MNHNY and CDR2 SVGAGI come from the germline V gene (reference sequence). The V gene lost 3 bases and the J gene lost 4 bases, with 10 bases spanning the gap. The CDR3 sequence is 14 residues long. CDR3 nucleotides: TGTGCCAGCAGTTATCCGGGGTTTAATCAGCCCCAGCATTTT. Translated, it gives CASSYPGFNQPQHF.

This clone was counted once. V is TRBV5-4 and J is TRBJ2-3; D unclear. The V end was cut by 0 bases, the J end by 4 bases, with 3 bases between. The CDR3 has 12 residues. Germline V CDR1 and CDR2: SGHNT, YYREEE (reference sequence). CDR3 sequence (DNA): TGTGCCAGCAGCTTGGTACCAGATACGCAGTATTTT. Its protein product is CASSLVPDTQYF.

The gene calls are TRBV19 and TRBJ1-1; 8 positions match TRBD1. V lost 3 bases to trimming and J lost 3 bases; unmatched junction nucleotides: 3. The CDR3 has 14 amino acids. Germline CDR1 LNHDA, CDR2 SQIVND (reference sequence). The CDR3 protein is CASSITGGDTEAFF. The CDR3 nucleotides are TGTGCCAGTAGTATCACAGGGGGTGACACTGAAGCTTTCTTT.

The rearrangement links TRBV5-1 to TRBJ2-7; possibly TRBD1 or TRBD2 for D (5 bases each). Germline CDR1 is SGHRS and CDR2 is YFSETQ. This CDR3 comprises 15 residues. Trimming pared 0 bases from V and 0 bases from J, leaving 10 bases between. In DNA, the CDR3 is TGCGCCAGCAGCTTGGAAATCGGGGCCTCCTACGAGCAGTACTTC. Amino acid sequence: CASSLEIGASYEQYF.

The chain has TRBV15 and TRBJ2-2, with D unresolved. The CDR3 covers 12 residues. Trimming cost V 5 bases and J 5 bases, with 6 bases left between them. From germline, CDR1 is LNHNV and CDR2 YYDKDF (reference sequence). The CDR3 spells CATSALTGELFF. The CDR3 bases are TGTGCCACCAGCGCCTTAACCGGGGAGCTGTTTTTT.

V and J are TRBV5-1 and TRBJ1-3; D is uncertain. The germline V gene encodes CDR1 SGHRS and CDR2 YFSETQ. The ends were cut back, 2 bases at V and 0 bases at J, with 6 bases in the middle. The CDR3 has 14 amino acids. CDR3 residues: CASSFVGSGNTIYF. CDR3 bases: TGCGCCAGCAGCTTTGTAGGCTCTGGAAACACCATATATTTT.

V usage is TRBV18 and J usage is TRBJ1-5; 8 bases agree with TRBD1. The germline V gene encodes CDR1 KGHSH and CDR2 LQKENI. The V gene end was trimmed by 4 bases and the J gene end by 3 bases; junction bases not matched to a gene: 2. This CDR3 has 14 amino acids. In DNA form, the CDR3 reads TGTGCCAGCTCACTGGACAGGGTCAATCAGCCCCAGCATTTT. It yields the protein CASSLDRVNQPQHF.

The J gene is TRBJ2-7, the V gene TRBV4-1; 7 bases agree with TRBD2. V lost 0 bases to trimming and J lost 6 bases; unmatched junction nucleotides: 11. The CDR3 covers 16 residues. Germline V lookup: CDR1 MGHRA, CDR2 YSYEKL. The CDR3, as DNA: TGCGCCAGCAGCCAAGATATTAGGGGACTACCCTTCGAGCAGTACTTC. This sequence encodes CASSQDIRGLPFEQYF.

The chain has TRBV14 and TRBJ2-2; tentative D call: TRBD1 (6 bases). CDR1 is SGHDN and CDR2 is FVKESK in the germline V gene. CDR3 length: 14 residues. Trimming cost V 5 bases and J 6 bases, with 13 bases left between them. CDR3 loop: CASSIQGAAGELFF. The DNA for the CDR3 is TGTGCCAGCAGCATACAGGGAGCGGCCGGGGAGCTGTTTTTT.

This clone was counted once. The chain employs TRBV7-3 and TRBJ2-6; 7 bases are shared with TRBD1. After removal of 3 bases from V and 2 bases from J, the junction contained 10 bases not matched to a gene. Germline V CDR1 and CDR2: SGHTA, FQGTGA. The CDR3 is 18 amino acids. The CDR3 region has the DNA TGTGCCAGCAGCTTTCGGCAGGGGGATCTCACTGGGGCCAACGTCCTGACTTTC. Translation gives CASSFRQGDLTGANVLTF.

The CDR3 reads CASSPSSDTEAFF. The CDR3 DNA follows: TGTGCCAGCTCACCAAGTTCGGACACTGAAGCTTTCTTT. The chain recombines TRBV18 with TRBJ1-1; D remains ambiguous. The V end was cut by 2 bases, the J end by 3 bases, with 7 bases between. Per the germline V gene, CDR1 is KGHSH and CDR2 is LQKENI. CDR3 length equals 13 residues.

The chain's CDR3 is CASSPGDSHSNQPQHF. Written as DNA, the CDR3 is TGTGCCAGCAGTCCCGGGGACAGCCATAGCAATCAGCCCCAGCATTTT. This chain joins TRBV28 and TRBJ1-5; 7 bases are a match to TRBD1. This CDR3 has 16 amino acids. The V gene's germline CDR1 is MDHEN and CDR2 SYDVKM. V gave up 5 bases and J gave up 0 bases; unmatched junction bases: 7.

The chain has TRBV7-2 and TRBJ2-3; 11 bases are shared with TRBD2. V gave up 5 bases and J gave up 0 bases; unmatched junction bases: 4. CDR1 and CDR2 (germline): SGHTA, FQGNSA. This CDR3 comprises 16 residues. The CDR3 region is CASSASSGRSTDTQYF. In DNA form, the CDR3 reads TGTGCCAGCAGCGCCTCTAGCGGGAGGAGCACAGATACGCAGTATTTT.

This clone was seen a single time. The chain recombines TRBV2 with TRBJ1-5, with 10 bases aligning to TRBD1. The V gene's germline CDR1 is SNHLY and CDR2 FYNNEI. Losses at the gene ends were 6 bases for V and 4 bases for J; bases not matched to a gene: 9. CDR3 length equals 16 residues. CDR3 sequence reads: CASRGGQGKGNQPQHF. The CDR3 coding sequence is TGTGCCAGCAGAGGGGGACAGGGGAAGGGGAATCAGCCCCAGCATTTT.

The chain carries TRBV5-1 and TRBJ1-5; 9 nucleotides align to TRBD1. J gave up 6 bases and V 3 bases, and 7 bases lay outside the gene matches. The CDR3 totals 15 residues. Germline loops: CDR1 SGHRS, CDR2 YFSETQ. The CDR3 DNA reads TGCGCCAGCAGCTACACAGGGGGCGATGGTCAGCCCCAGCATTTT. This encodes CASSYTGGDGQPQHF.

CDR3 residues: CASSGFGTRSNQPQHF. DNA for the CDR3: TGTGCCAGCAGTGGCTTTGGAACGAGAAGCAATCAGCCCCAGCATTTT. The chain joins TRBV2 to TRBJ1-5; D is ambiguous. The CDR3 covers 16 residues. CDR1 is SNHLY and CDR2 is FYNNEI in the germline V gene. Trimming took off 4 bases at V and 1 base at J, with 14 bases between the two ends.

The sample holds one count of this clone. V gene TRBV10-3 combines with J gene TRBJ2-1; D remains unclear. Germline V gives CDR1 ENHRY, CDR2 SYGVKD. V lost 2 bases, J lost 2 bases, and 10 bases lay in between. The CDR3 runs 15 residues. The chain's CDR3 is CAISEDGPAYNEQFF. Here the CDR3 DNA reads TGTGCCATCAGTGAGGACGGACCAGCCTACAATGAGCAGTTCTTC.

This chain connects TRBV2 to TRBJ1-1, with unresolved D. The CDR3 spans 12 residues. Between the trimmed V and J ends, which lost 7 bases and 1 base, there was a span of 7 bases. The germline V gene has CDR1 SNHLY and CDR2 FYNNEI. Written as DNA, the CDR3 is TGTGCCAGCACCTCATCGAACACTGAAGCTTTCTTT. Its protein product is CASTSSNTEAFF.